This T cell receptor (beta chain) was sequenced in a study of cytomegalovirus exposure and HLA in healthy donors. Study outcomes and limitations: Follow-up analysis later connected one missense variant in DCLRE1C with trimming of TCR beta V- and J-genes. A later analysis appeared to link common viral pathogens to several of the most significant clusters. Prior analysis indicated that the majority of TCR beta V segments exhibited productivity approximately 87% or approximately 30% of the time.

This clone was detected only a few times. The antigen is not known. V shed 3 bases, J shed 8 bases, and the junction held 9 bases outside the gene matches. Germline CDR1 reads SGHDT; CDR2 reads YYEEEE. CDR3 length equals 14 residues. The PCR employed 60 Vbeta primers together with 13 Jbeta primers. Original handling: As a later analysis found, there were 70 million to 90 million unique TCR beta chains, of which roughly 11 million were shared. TCRdb's table, derived via immunoSEQ multiplex PCR, lists solely in-frame clones and lacks some. For V, J and clone size, that table is used; D and trimming come from the DNA. The data hold approximately 59,000 clones, with approximately 74% observed a single time.

This TCR was sampled from a man between 40 and 49 years old in good health and CMV-seropositive. The sequenced material came from PBMCs. This chain connects TRBV5-6 to TRBJ2-7, with 9 bases lining up with TRBD1. The CDR3 loop reads CASSWGQGPSQQYF. CDR3 nucleotide sequence: TGTGCCAGCAGCTGGGGACAGGGTCCCTCCCAGCAGTACTTC.